This T cell receptor beta chain was retrieved from a study of blood T cell repertoires in COVID-19. The CDR3 covers 14 residues. V was trimmed by 6 bases and J by 4 bases, leaving 16 bases between them. Germline CDR1 and CDR2: SGHRS and YFSETQ. The data were produced by immunoSEQ multiplex PCR, yet TCRdb's version contains in-frame clones alone and is incomplete. The table has 210,000 or so clones, around nine tenths seen once. Sequencing used peripheral blood. The source is a woman between 40 and 55 years old with acute or convalescent COVID-19. The gene calls are TRBV5-1 and TRBJ2-5, with a weak D call TRBD1 (7 bases). The chain's CDR3 is CASNPTGRGETQYF. The CDR3, as DNA: TGCGCCAGCAACCCGACAGGGCGGGGAGAGACCCAGTACTTC.